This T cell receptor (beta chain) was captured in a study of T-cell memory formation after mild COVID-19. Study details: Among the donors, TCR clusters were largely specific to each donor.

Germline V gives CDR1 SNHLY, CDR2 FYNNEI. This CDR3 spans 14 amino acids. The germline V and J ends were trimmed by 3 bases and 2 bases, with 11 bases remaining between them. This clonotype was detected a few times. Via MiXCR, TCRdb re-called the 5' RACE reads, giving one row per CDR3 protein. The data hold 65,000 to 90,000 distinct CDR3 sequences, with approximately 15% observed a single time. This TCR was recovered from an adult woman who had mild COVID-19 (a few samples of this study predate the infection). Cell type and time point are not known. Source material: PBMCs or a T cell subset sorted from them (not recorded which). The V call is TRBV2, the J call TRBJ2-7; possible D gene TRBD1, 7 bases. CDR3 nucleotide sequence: TGTGCCAGCAGTGAGGAGGGGGCTACCTACGAGCAGTACTTC. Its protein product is CASSEEGATYEQYF.